The entry below describes one T cell receptor beta chain. This receptor's antigen is unknown. No much larger clonotype is one base removed from it; base qualities were not supplied. For this chain, trimming is 0 bases at the V end and 2 bases at the J end, and the number of junction bases without a gene match is 1. The CDR3, cysteine through phenylalanine, is 16 amino acids long. CDR3 DNA only is kept here, 48 bases in frame from base 1. The germline V gene gives CDR1 as ENHRY and CDR2 as SYGVKD. The record originates from a study of blood T cell repertoires in COVID-19 (dated by TCRdb to the early 2020s). For the wider study: Samples from collaborators originated in the United States, Italy and Spain and spanned both the acute and convalescent phases of COVID-19. Subjects who had been exposed to COVID-19, were actively infected with it, or had recovered from it provided the deeply sampled blood TCRbeta repertoires that made up the dataset. Samples were obtained from the ongoing ImmuneRACE study (first 160 participants) and from over 1,000 subjects provided by 6 global collaborators. The material from the prospective study consisted of cDNA or gDNA derived from T cells, B-cell-depleted T cells, or PBMCs. Where HLA class I and class II types were available, the types were taken from metadata supplied by the sample provider, not from assay-based typing. The repertoires were released in a freely available public database meant as a resource for research on the immune response to SARS-CoV-2. The sample metadata nearly always contained a de-identified subject ID, COVID-19 status, age in years and sex. The research as a whole found: The amount of clinical and demographic metadata varied by source and participant and was provided uncurated.

The immunoSEQ Assay, a bias-controlled multiplex PCR, was used to amplify TCRbeta CDR3 regions from genomic DNA. The authors' pipeline ran thus. The number of nucleated cells in each sample was estimated by amplification of reference gene primers within the assay. To quantify the absolute abundance of each unique TCRbeta CDR3 rearrangement, sequence reads were collapsed and filtered. For each sample, productive Simpson clonality was calculated as the square root of Simpson's diversity index over productive rearrangements. The table was pulled from immuneACCESS by TCRdb, which kept in-frame rearrangements only. Such tables lose some clones; where checked, under half of the loss comes from unresolved V genes, and the rest has no known cause. That table is the source of V, J and clone size, and D and trimming were worked out from the DNA. Across this sample there are tens of thousands of clones, with around 84% seen only once. In total, the top ten clones hold 22% of the sample.

The collaborating institutions used their own protocols to collect whole blood in K2EDTA tubes. Collaborator samples were shipped for TCRbeta analysis as frozen whole blood, isolated PBMCs, or DNA extracted from either sample type. The chain employs TRBV10-3 and TRBJ1-4; TRBD1 fits 9 bases in the junction. The TCR originated in a woman older than 75 in a cohort sampled during active or convalescent COVID-19. The material sequenced was peripheral blood. The DNA reads as follows: TGTGCCATCAGTGAGTCGGGGACAGGGACTAATGAAAAACTGTTTTTT. The resulting protein is CAISESGTGTNEKLFF.